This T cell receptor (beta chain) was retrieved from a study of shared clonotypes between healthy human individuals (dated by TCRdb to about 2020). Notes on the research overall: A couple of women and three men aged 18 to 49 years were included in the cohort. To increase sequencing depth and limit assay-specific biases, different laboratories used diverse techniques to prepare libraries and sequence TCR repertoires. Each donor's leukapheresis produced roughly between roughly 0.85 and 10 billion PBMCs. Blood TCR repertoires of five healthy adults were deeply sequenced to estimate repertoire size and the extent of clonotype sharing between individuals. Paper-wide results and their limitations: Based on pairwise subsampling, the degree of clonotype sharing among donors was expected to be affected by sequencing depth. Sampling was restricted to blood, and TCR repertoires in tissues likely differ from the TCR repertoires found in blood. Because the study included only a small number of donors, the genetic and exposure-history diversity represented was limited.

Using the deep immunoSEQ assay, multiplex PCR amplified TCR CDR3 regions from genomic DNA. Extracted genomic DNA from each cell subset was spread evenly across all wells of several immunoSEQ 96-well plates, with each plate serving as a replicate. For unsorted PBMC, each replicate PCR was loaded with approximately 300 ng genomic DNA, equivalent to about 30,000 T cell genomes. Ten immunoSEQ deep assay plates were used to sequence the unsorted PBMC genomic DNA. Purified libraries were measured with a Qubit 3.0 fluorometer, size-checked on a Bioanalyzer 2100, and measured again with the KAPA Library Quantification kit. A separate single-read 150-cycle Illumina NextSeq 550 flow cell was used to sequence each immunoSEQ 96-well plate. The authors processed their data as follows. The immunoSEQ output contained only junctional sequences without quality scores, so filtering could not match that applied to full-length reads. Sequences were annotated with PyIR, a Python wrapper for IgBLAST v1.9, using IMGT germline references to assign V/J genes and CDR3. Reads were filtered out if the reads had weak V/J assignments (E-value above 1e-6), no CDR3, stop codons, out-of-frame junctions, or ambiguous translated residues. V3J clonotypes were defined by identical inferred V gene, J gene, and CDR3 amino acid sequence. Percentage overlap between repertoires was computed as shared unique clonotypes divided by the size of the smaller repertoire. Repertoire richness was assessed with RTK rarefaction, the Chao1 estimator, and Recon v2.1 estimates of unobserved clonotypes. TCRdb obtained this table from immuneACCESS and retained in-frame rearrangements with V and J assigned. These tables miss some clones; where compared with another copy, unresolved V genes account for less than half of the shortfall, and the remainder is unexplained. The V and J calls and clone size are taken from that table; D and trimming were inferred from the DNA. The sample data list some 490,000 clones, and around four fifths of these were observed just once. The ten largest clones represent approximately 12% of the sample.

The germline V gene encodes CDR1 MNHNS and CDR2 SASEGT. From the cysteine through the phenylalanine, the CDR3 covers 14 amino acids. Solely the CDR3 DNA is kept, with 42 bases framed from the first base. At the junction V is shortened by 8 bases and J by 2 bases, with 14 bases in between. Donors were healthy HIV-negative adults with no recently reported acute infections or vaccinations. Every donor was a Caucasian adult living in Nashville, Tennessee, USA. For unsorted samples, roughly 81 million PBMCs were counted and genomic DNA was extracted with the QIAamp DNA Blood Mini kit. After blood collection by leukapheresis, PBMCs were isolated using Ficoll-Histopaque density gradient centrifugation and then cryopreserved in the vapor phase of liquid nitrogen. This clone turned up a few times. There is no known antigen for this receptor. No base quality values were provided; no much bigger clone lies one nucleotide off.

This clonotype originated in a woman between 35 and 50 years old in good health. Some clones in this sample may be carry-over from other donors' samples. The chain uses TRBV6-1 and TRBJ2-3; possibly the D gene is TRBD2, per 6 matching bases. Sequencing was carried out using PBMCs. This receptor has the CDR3 CASGLGGTTDTQYF. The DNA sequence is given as TGTGCCAGCGGGCTAGGAGGGACCACAGATACGCAGTATTTT.